These T cell receptor beta chains were read from a single sample in a study of T-cell memory formation after mild COVID-19. TCRdb processed the 5' RACE reads anew with MiXCR; each CDR3 protein has one entry. Among about 610,000 distinct CDR3 sequences listed, 17% were seen once. The specimen was PBMCs or a T cell subset sorted from them (not recorded which). The receptor source for this set is an adult woman who had mild COVID-19 (a few samples of this study predate the infection). Cell type and time point are not known. Both conserved end residues are part of each CDR3. Fields, in order: D gene, clone size, J gene, V gene, CDR3 DNA, CDR3 protein. D genes are given only for firm matches. Some rows have no size entry. The others give once, few or many, or a class for an expanded clone.

>.|few|TRBJ2-1|TRBV7-8
TGTGCCAGCAGCTTAAGAATAGCGGCATACAATGAGCAGTTCTTC
CASSLRIAAYNEQFF
>.|.|TRBJ2-7|TRBV9
TGTGCCAGCAGCCCCCGGTGGGGGGAGCAGTACTTC
CASSPRWGEQYF
>.|.|TRBJ2-1|TRBV11-3
TGTGCCAGCAGCTTTCGGCACCCCGGGACCTACAATGAGCAGTTCTTC
CASSFRHPGTYNEQFF
>.|few|TRBJ2-1|TRBV7-9
TGTGCCAGCAGCTTAGATCGGGGGGCTTACAATGAGCAGTTCTTC
CASSLDRGAYNEQFF
>TRBD2|.|TRBJ2-7|TRBV7-9
TGTGCCAGCAGCTTAACTAGCGGATTCTCCTACGAGCAGTACTTC
CASSLTSGFSYEQYF
>.|few|TRBJ1-5|TRBV6-2/TRBV6-3
TGTGCCAGCAGTTACCCTCAGGGGCCTTATAGCAATCAGCCCCAGCATTTT
CASSYPQGPYSNQPQHF
>TRBD1|.|TRBJ2-3|TRBV9
TGTGCCAGCAGCGCTAGACAGGGGGGGACAGATACGCAGTATTTT
CASSARQGGTDTQYF
>TRBD2|.|TRBJ2-5|TRBV7-8
TGTGCCAGCAGCTTTCAGCGGGGGCCACAAGAGACCCAGTACTTC
CASSFQRGPQETQYF
>TRBD1|.|TRBJ1-2|TRBV19
TGTGCCAGTCAACCCGACCTTGGACAGGAGGCGGGTGGCTACACCTTC
CASQPDLGQEAGGYTF
>TRBD1|.|TRBJ2-6|TRBV3-1
TGTGCCAGCAGCCTAGTGGACAGGGGGCTTGGGGCCAACGTCCTGACTTTC
CASSLVDRGLGANVLTF
>.|few|TRBJ2-1|TRBV4-3
TGCGCCAGCAGCCAAGATCGGCCACACTACAATGAGCAGTTCTTC
CASSQDRPHYNEQFF
>TRBD1|.|TRBJ1-3|TRBV3-1
TGTGCCAGCAGCCAAGATGGGACAGGGACTGGAAACACCATATATTTT
CASSQDGTGTGNTIYF
>.|.|TRBJ2-7|TRBV9
TGTGCCAGCAGCGTAGAGGATAACTCCTACGAGCAGTACTTC
CASSVEDNSYEQYF
>TRBD1|few|TRBJ1-5|TRBV29-1
TGCAGCGCCTCGACAGGGGCTAGGGGCAATCAGCCCCAGCATTTT
CSASTGARGNQPQHF
>.|.|TRBJ1-2|TRBV6-1
TGTGCCAGCAGGGTGACGGATAACTATGGCTACACCTTC
CASRVTDNYGYTF
>.|few|TRBJ2-1|TRBV3-1
TGTGCCAGCAGCCAAGAAGGGCTACACAATGAGCAGTTCTTC
CASSQEGLHNEQFF
>.|few|TRBJ1-1|TRBV7-8
TGTGCCAGCAGCTTACTTCCGGGAGGTACTGAAGCTTTCTTT
CASSLLPGGTEAFF
>TRBD2|many|TRBJ2-1|TRBV12-3/TRBV12-4
TGTGCCAGCAGTTTCCTCGGGGGGGGGCTACGCAATGAGCAGTTCTTC
CASSFLGGGLRNEQFF
>TRBD2|.|TRBJ2-7|TRBV30
TGTGCCTGGACGACTAGCGGGGGAGCTGAGCAGTACTTC
CAWTTSGGAEQYF
>.|few|TRBJ2-3|TRBV24-1
TGTGCCACCAGTAACCACCCACACACAGATACGCAGTATTTT
CATSNHPHTDTQYF
>.|few|TRBJ1-4|TRBV7-2
TGTGCCAGCAGCCCCCATCGAGCAACTAATGAAAAACTGTTTTTT
CASSPHRATNEKLFF
>.|.|TRBJ2-3|TRBV7-8
TGTGCCAGCACCTCACAAGGGCTGGCCACAGATACGCAGTATTTT
CASTSQGLATDTQYF
>.|many|TRBJ1-1|TRBV18
TGTGCCAGCTCACCCGGGACCAACACTGAAGCTTTCTTT
CASSPGTNTEAFF
>.|.|TRBJ1-2|TRBV12-3/TRBV12-4
TGTGCCAGCAGTCGCGCCTCGGACTGGAACTATGGCTACACCTTC
CASSRASDWNYGYTF
>TRBD2|.|TRBJ2-7|TRBV29-1
TGCAGCGTCCGCCGGGGGGGGCATCAGAACGAGCAGTACTTC
CSVRRGGHQNEQYF
>TRBD2|.|TRBJ2-1|TRBV27
TGTGCCAGCAGTATGGGGACTAGCGGGGGGCACAATGAGCAGTTCTTC
CASSMGTSGGHNEQFF
>.|.|TRBJ2-7|TRBV21-1
TGTGCCAGTTCACAGCGGTTTGAAGGGGCTTATGAGCCCTACGAGCAGTACTTC
CASSQRFEGAYEPYEQYF
>TRBD2|.|TRBJ2-2|TRBV5-1
TGCGCCAGCAGCTTAGACGCGGGAGGGCTTTACACCGGGGAGCTGTTTTTT
CASSLDAGGLYTGELFF
>.|few|TRBJ1-5|TRBV11-2
TGTGCCAGCAGCTTGGAACCTGGACCCAATCAGCCCCAGCATTTT
CASSLEPGPNQPQHF
>TRBD1|few|TRBJ1-5|TRBV7-8
TGTGCCAGCAGCTCGGACAGGGAGAATCAGCCCCAGCATTTT
CASSSDRENQPQHF
>.|few|TRBJ1-1|TRBV7-8
TGTGCCAGCAGCCCGGTAGACAGAATTGAAGCTTTCTTT
CASSPVDRIEAFF
>.|.|TRBJ2-3|TRBV29-1
TGCAGCGTTGTCTTCGGTACCTTTAGTACAGATACGCAGTATTTT
CSVVFGTFSTDTQYF
>TRBD1|few|TRBJ1-2|TRBV4-3
TGCGCCAGCAGCCAGCTCGCAAGGGGGCTGGCGGTTACGGGCTACACCTTC
CASSQLARGLAVTGYTF
>.|few|TRBJ2-1|TRBV7-9
TGTGCCAGCAGCCACCAGGTGGACAATCACAATGAGCAGTTCTTC
CASSHQVDNHNEQFF
>TRBD1|.|TRBJ1-1|TRBV12-3/TRBV12-4
TGTGCCAGCAGACCGGGACAGATCAACACTGAAGCTTTCTTT
CASRPGQINTEAFF
>.|.|TRBJ2-5|TRBV9
TGTGCCAGCAGCGTAGGAAGGGGGGGGCCCGAGACCCAGTACTTC
CASSVGRGGPETQYF
>TRBD1|.|TRBJ2-3|TRBV5-1
TGCGCCAGCAGCTTAGACGGACAGGGGAGCACAGATACGCAGTATTTT
CASSLDGQGSTDTQYF
>.|.|TRBJ1-1|TRBV10-3
TGTGCCATCAGTGAGTCGGGGGGGAAGAACACTGAAGCTTTCTTT
CAISESGGKNTEAFF
>.|few|TRBJ2-7|TRBV27
TGTGCCAGCAGTTTTAGGGCAGGGTACCACGAGCAGTACTTC
CASSFRAGYHEQYF
>.|few|TRBJ2-3|TRBV9
TGTGCCAGCAGCGTAGAGGGCGACGGCGGGGTCACGGATACGCAGTATTTT
CASSVEGDGGVTDTQYF
>TRBD2|few|TRBJ2-1|TRBV5-8
TGTGCCAGCAGCTTGGGCCGGACTAGCGGATCCTACAATGAGCAGTTCTTC
CASSLGRTSGSYNEQFF
>TRBD2|.|TRBJ2-1|TRBV9
TGTGCCAGCAGCCAAACTAGCGGGTTCTACAATGAGCAGTTCTTC
CASSQTSGFYNEQFF
>TRBD1|few|TRBJ2-7|TRBV12-3/TRBV12-4
TGTGCCAGCGCATCTGGACAGGGAATCTACGAGCAGTACTTC
CASASGQGIYEQYF
>.|.|TRBJ2-3|TRBV27
TGTGCCAGCAGTTTTTCCCGCAGAGGGGCGTTTCGCACAGATACGCAGTATTTT
CASSFSRRGAFRTDTQYF
>.|many|TRBJ1-1|TRBV29-1
TGCAGCGTTGATAATCCGGACCTAAGCTACACTGAAGCTTTCTTT
CSVDNPDLSYTEAFF
>.|.|TRBJ2-7|TRBV20-1
TGCAGTGCTAGTAGCTTAAACTCCTACGAGCAGTACTTC
CSASSLNSYEQYF
>TRBD1|.|TRBJ2-5|TRBV5-1
TGCGCCAGCAGCTCGCGGTCCGGGACAGGGTCTTGGGTAGAGACCCAGTACTTC
CASSSRSGTGSWVETQYF
>TRBD2|many|TRBJ2-1|TRBV9
TGTGCCAGCAGCGTAGCGGGACTATCAAATGATGAGCAGTTCTTC
CASSVAGLSNDEQFF
>.|.|TRBJ1-4|TRBV5-1
TGCGCCAGCAGCGTGGGGAGCCCGCTTAATGAAAAACTGTTTTTT
CASSVGSPLNEKLFF
>TRBD1|few|TRBJ1-2|TRBV12-3/TRBV12-4
TGTGCCAGCATACGGACAGGGGAATACTATGGCTACACCTTC
CASIRTGEYYGYTF
>.|.|TRBJ1-6|TRBV2
TGTGCCAGCAACACAGGGAGCTCCTATAATTCACCCCTCCACTTT
CASNTGSSYNSPLHF
>TRBD1|.|TRBJ1-5|TRBV5-1
TGCGCCAGCAGCTGGACAGGGGCCCGAAATCAGCCCCAGCATTTT
CASSWTGARNQPQHF
>TRBD2|few|TRBJ2-1|TRBV11-2
TGTGCCAGCAGCTTGGGGCTAGCGGGGGATTACAATGAGCAGTTCTTC
CASSLGLAGDYNEQFF
>.|.|TRBJ2-7|TRBV7-8
TGTGCCAGCAGCCCCCCAGGTGGCGCCGAGCAGTACTTC
CASSPPGGAEQYF
>TRBD1|few|TRBJ1-2|TRBV3-1
TGTGCCAGCAGCCCTTACGGTAGGGGGCAAGAGGACTATGGCTACACCTTC
CASSPYGRGQEDYGYTF
>TRBD1|.|TRBJ2-7|TRBV20-1
TGCAGTGCCAACGACAGGGGGTCCTACGAGCAGTACTTC
CSANDRGSYEQYF
>TRBD2|.|TRBJ2-7|TRBV6-5
TGTGCCAGCAGCACCGCTAGCGGGTTGTACGAGCAGTACTTC
CASSTASGLYEQYF
>.|.|TRBJ1-1|TRBV6-2/TRBV6-3
TGTGCCAGCAGTCCCTTGGGCAGGGACACTGAAGCTTTCTTT
CASSPLGRDTEAFF
>TRBD2|many|TRBJ2-7|TRBV24-1
TGTGCCACCAGTGATTCAGCGGGGCGTTACGAGCAGTACTTC
CATSDSAGRYEQYF
>.|.|TRBJ1-6|TRBV2
TGTGCCAGCAGGATGGGGGCATCCTATAATTCACCCCTCCACTTT
CASRMGASYNSPLHF